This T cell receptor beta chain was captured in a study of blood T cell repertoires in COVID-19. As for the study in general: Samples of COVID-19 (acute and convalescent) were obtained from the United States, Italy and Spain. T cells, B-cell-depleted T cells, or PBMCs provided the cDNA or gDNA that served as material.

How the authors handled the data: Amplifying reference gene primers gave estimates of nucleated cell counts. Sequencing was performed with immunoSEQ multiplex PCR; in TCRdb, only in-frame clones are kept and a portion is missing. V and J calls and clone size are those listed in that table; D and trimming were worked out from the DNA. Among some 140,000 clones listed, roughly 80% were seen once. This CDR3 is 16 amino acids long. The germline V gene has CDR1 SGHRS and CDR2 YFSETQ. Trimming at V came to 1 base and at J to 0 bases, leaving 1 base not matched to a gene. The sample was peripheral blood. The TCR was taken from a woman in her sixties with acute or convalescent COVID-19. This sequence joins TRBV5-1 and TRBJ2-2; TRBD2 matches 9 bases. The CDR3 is CASSLIAGANTGELFF. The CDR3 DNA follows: TGCGCCAGCAGCTTGATAGCGGGGGCGAACACCGGGGAGCTGTTTTTT. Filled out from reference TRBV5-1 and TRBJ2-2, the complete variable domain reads KAGVTQTPRYLIKTRGQQVTLSCSPISGHRSVSWYQQTPGQGLQFLFEYFSETQRNKGNFPGRFSGRQFSNSRSEMNVSTLELGDSALYLCASSLIAGANTGELFFGEGSRLTVL.